These T cell receptor beta chains were read from a single sample in a study of blood T cell repertoires in COVID-19. Clones were read by immunoSEQ multiplex PCR, and TCRdb kept only the in-frame ones, dropping some. The sample lists approximately 240,000 clones, about 93% occurring once. Sequencing input: PBMCs or T cells enriched from blood (not recorded which). Receptors were obtained from a woman between 18 and 29 years old who had recovered from COVID-19. Each CDR3 is given with its conserved first and last residue. Each record gives: V gene, D gene, J gene, clone size, CDR3 DNA, CDR3 protein. D genes are given only for firm matches. The size of a clone is reported for some rows only, either as once, few or many, or as a class for expanded clones.

TRBV5-1	NA	TRBJ2-5	NA	TGCGCCAGCAGAGAGCAGGGGCTCCAAGAGACCCAGTACTTC	CASREQGLQETQYF
TRBV4-2	NA	TRBJ1-3	NA	TGTGCCAGCAGCCAAGAAGGGGCCCCTCTTGGAAACACCATATATTTT	CASSQEGAPLGNTIYF
TRBV27	TRBD1	TRBJ1-2	few	TGTGCCAGCAGTTTATGGACAGGGGACGGCTACACCTTC	CASSLWTGDGYTF
TRBV7-2	NA	TRBJ2-2	NA	TGTGCCAGCAGCTTAAGGGGACAGAACACCGGGGAGCTGTTTTTT	CASSLRGQNTGELFF
TRBV7-3	TRBD2	TRBJ2-1	NA	TGTGCCAGCAGCATACCTAGCGGGGTGAGGAATGAGCAGTTCTTC	CASSIPSGVRNEQFF
TRBV5-1	NA	TRBJ2-7	once	TGCGCCAGCAGCTGGGCGCCCTCCTACGAGCAGTACTTC	CASSWAPSYEQYF
TRBV18	NA	TRBJ2-5	NA	TGTGCCAGCTCACCAACTACGAAAGAGACCCAGTACTTC	CASSPTTKETQYF
TRBV7-7	TRBD1	TRBJ1-2	NA	TGTGCTAGCAGCCCGCGGGGACAGGGGAACTATGGCTACACCTTC	CASSPRGQGNYGYTF
TRBV12-3/TRBV12-4	NA	TRBJ1-6	NA	TGTGCCAGCGGCGGCTCCTATAATTCACCCCTCCACTTT	CASGGSYNSPLHF
TRBV4-2	TRBD1	TRBJ2-7	NA	TGTGCCAGCAGCCAAGGCTCGGGGACAGGGCATAACTACGAGCAGTACTTC	CASSQGSGTGHNYEQYF
TRBV7-9	TRBD1	TRBJ2-7	NA	TGTGCCAGCAGCCACCGGGACAGGGTGTACGAGCAGTACTTC	CASSHRDRVYEQYF
TRBV15	NA	TRBJ2-5	few	TGTGCCACCAGCAGAGATCAGGAGACCCAGTACTTC	CATSRDQETQYF
TRBV6-5	NA	TRBJ1-5	NA	TGTGCCAGCAGGTATACAGGGATTCCTCAGCCCCAGCATTTT	CASRYTGIPQPQHF
TRBV10-1	NA	TRBJ2-4	NA	TGCGCCAGCAGACACAGGGTACTAGCCAAAAACATTCAGTACTTC	CASRHRVLAKNIQYF
TRBV29-1	NA	TRBJ2-5	NA	TGCAGCGTTCACACACCTACAGGGCGAGAGACCCAGTACTTC	CSVHTPTGRETQYF
TRBV7-3	NA	TRBJ1-6	NA	TGTGCCAGCAGCTTAGGGCAGTATTCACCCCTCCACTTT	CASSLGQYSPLHF
TRBV18	NA	TRBJ1-1	NA	TGTGCCAGCTCACCAAGGCAGGGTAACACTGAAGCTTTCTTT	CASSPRQGNTEAFF